This record covers a single T cell receptor beta chain. The germline V gene encodes CDR1 SGHDT and CDR2 YYEEEE. CDR3 length: 15 amino acids. With 6 bases clipped from V and 5 bases from J, the junction kept 10 bases outside the gene matches. The data are from a study of Ad26.COV2.S vaccination and SARS-CoV-2 variants. As for treatment: some 20 received Ad26.COV2.S at low or high dose, single or two shots; about 5 received placebo; per-sample allocation not given. Following the first vaccine or placebo injection, samples were taken on day 63. Clones were read by immunoSEQ multiplex PCR, and TCRdb kept only the in-frame ones, dropping some. The table has some 340,000 clones, over 80% seen once.

The specimen comprised peripheral blood, sampled in a trial of Ad26.COV2.S vaccine versus placebo. The genes are TRBV5-6 and TRBJ1-1; 10 positions match TRBD1. This receptor was obtained from a person between 18 and 59 years old who received the Ad26.COV2.S COVID-19 vaccine or a placebo. CDR3 sequence reads: CASTGRQGAGTEAFF. The CDR3 DNA sequence: TGTGCCAGCACGGGTAGACAGGGGGCCGGGACTGAAGCTTTCTTT.